This passage covers 16 T cell receptor beta chains from one sample sequenced in a study of blood T cell repertoires in COVID-19. Measured with immunoSEQ multiplex PCR; TCRdb has only the in-frame clones, and not every one. The sample has 210,000 or so clones, approximately 80% seen once. The sequencing input was PBMCs or T cells enriched from blood (not recorded which). Source of these receptors: a woman between 35 and 50 years old with acute COVID-19.

This clone turned up a few times. The V gene is TRBV28, the J gene TRBJ1-1; possibly TRBD1 for D (5 bases). Trimming removed 6 bases from V and 3 bases from J, with 11 bases in between. The CDR3 spans 13 residues. The germline CDR1 and CDR2 sequences are MDHEN and SYDVKM. For the CDR3, the DNA is TGTGCCAGCAGACCCGAAGGGGACACTGAAGCTTTCTTT. Translating gives CASRPEGDTEAFF.

The chain has TRBV7-2 and TRBJ1-2; 8 nucleotides agree with TRBD1. This CDR3 comprises 15 residues. Trimming took 5 bases from V and 5 from J; bases not matched to a gene: 10. CDR1 and CDR2 from the germline V gene are SGHTA and FQGNSA. CDR3 amino acids: CASSQLGQDLYGYTF. CDR3 nucleotides: TGTGCCAGCAGCCAGCTGGGACAGGACCTTTATGGCTACACCTTC.

The CDR3 region is CASSRNREVEGYTF. Here the CDR3 DNA reads TGCGCCAGCAGCCGAAATCGGGAGGTGGAAGGCTACACCTTC. The rearrangement links TRBV4-1 to TRBJ1-2; D uncertain. The germline V gene encodes CDR1 MGHRA and CDR2 YSYEKL. Trimming removed 4 bases from V and 8 bases from J, with 17 bases in between. This CDR3 region has 14 residues.

The chain employs TRBV2 and TRBJ2-7; TRBD1 matches 8 bases. Trimming at V came to 6 bases and at J to 6 bases, leaving 10 bases not matched to a gene. Germline V gene data show CDR1 as SNHLY and CDR2 as FYNNEI. The CDR3 covers 14 residues. CDR3 amino acids: CASRADRALSEQYF. Here the CDR3 DNA reads TGTGCCAGCAGGGCGGACAGGGCCTTGAGCGAGCAGTACTTC.

The CDR3: CASSGPGTGSYSPLHF. The CDR3 DNA reads as TGCGCCAGCAGCGGTCCCGGGACAGGGAGTTACTCACCCCTCCACTTT. The rearrangement joins TRBV5-1 to TRBJ1-6, with 9 bases fitting TRBD1. The CDR3 is 16 amino acids. V trimming: 4 bases; J trimming: 10 bases; junction bases outside the gene matches: 12. The V gene's germline CDR1 is SGHRS and CDR2 YFSETQ.

The V gene is TRBV6-5, the J gene TRBJ1-5; 7 bases align to TRBD1. This CDR3 is 14 amino acids long. V lost 7 bases and J lost 7; bases outside the gene matches: 10. Germline V gives CDR1 MNHEY, CDR2 SVGAGI. The CDR3 coding sequence is TGTGCCAGCATCGATCGACAGGGAGGCCAGCCCCAGCATTTT. It encodes CASIDRQGGQPQHF.

This CDR3 is CASSFGGGASEKLFF. The CDR3, as DNA: TGCGCCAGCAGCTTCGGTGGGGGCGCAAGTGAAAAACTGTTTTTT. The rearrangement joins TRBV5-1 to TRBJ1-4; a weak D match, TRBD1 (6 bases). Trimming pared 2 bases from V and 7 bases from J, leaving 15 bases between. CDR3 length equals 15 residues. Germline V lookup: CDR1 SGHRS, CDR2 YFSETQ.

This clone was seen only once. This sequence joins TRBV28 and TRBJ1-6; D uncertain. Trimming shortened V by 8 bases and J by 12 bases, and 17 bases separated the two germline ends. From germline, CDR1 is MDHEN and CDR2 SYDVKM. This CDR3 is 13 amino acids long. CDR3 in amino acids: CASGLEARGPLHF. CDR3 sequence (DNA): TGTGCCAGCGGCCTGGAGGCACGGGGACCCCTCCACTTT. Variable domain in full (rest from reference TRBV28 and TRBJ1-6): DVKVTQSSRYLVKRTGEKVFLECVQDMDHENMFWYRQDPGLGLRLIYFSYDVKMKEKGDIPEGYSVSREKKERFSLILESASTNQTSMYLCASGLEARGPLHFGNGTRLTVT.

The chain joins TRBV6-6 to TRBJ1-4; D gene ambiguous. This CDR3 region has 14 residues. V lost 10 bases and J 8 bases, leaving 20 bases between the germline ends. Germline assignment: CDR1 MNHNY and CDR2 SVGAGI (reference sequence). The chain's CDR3 is CATRPEARGEKLFF. Written as DNA, the CDR3 is TGTGCCACAAGGCCGGAGGCCCGCGGGGAAAAACTGTTTTTT.

This chain joins TRBV5-1 and TRBJ2-2; 11 positions match TRBD1. This CDR3 comprises 16 residues. In germline, CDR1 is SGHRS, CDR2 YFSETQ. J was trimmed by 2 bases and V by 0 bases; bases with no gene match: 0. The CDR3 region has the DNA TGCGCCAGCAGCTTGGGGACAGGGGGCAACACCGGGGAGCTGTTTTTT. As protein: CASSLGTGGNTGELFF.

V usage is TRBV6-1 and J usage is TRBJ2-2, with TRBD2 identical over 11 bases. Trimming took 3 bases from V and 4 from J; bases not matched to a gene: 13. The CDR3 has 19 amino acids. CDR1 and CDR2 (germline): MNHNS, SASEGT. The CDR3 reads CASSDLDVAGGPITGELFF. The CDR3 coding sequence is TGTGCCAGCAGTGACTTGGACGTAGCGGGGGGGCCGATCACCGGGGAGCTGTTTTTT.

This sequence joins TRBV30 and TRBJ1-4, with D possibly TRBD1 on 6 matching bases. This CDR3 has 14 residues. Germline lookup yields CDR1 GTSNPN and CDR2 SVGIG (reference sequence). V was cut by 6 bases and J by 2 bases, with 13 bases left in between. CDR3 sequence reads: CACQRGGTNEKLFF. DNA of the CDR3: TGTGCCTGCCAACGCGGGGGCACTAATGAAAAACTGTTTTTT.

This chain uses TRBV19 with TRBJ1-1; possible D gene TRBD1, 6 bases. This CDR3 region has 15 residues. The V and J ends lost 1 base and 0 bases respectively, with 9 bases between them. In germline, CDR1 is LNHDA, CDR2 SQIVND (reference sequence). The CDR3 protein is CASSIAGGLNTEAFF. CDR3 bases: TGTGCCAGTAGTATAGCCGGGGGGCTGAACACTGAAGCTTTCTTT.

The rearrangement links TRBV7-3 to TRBJ1-1, with D tentatively TRBD1 (6 bases). The germline V gene encodes CDR1 SGHTA and CDR2 FQGTGA. V was shortened by 5 bases and J by 4 bases, with 20 bases between the two germline ends. The CDR3 is 16 residues long. The chain's CDR3 is CASSPGGGGPGTEAFF. Written as DNA, the CDR3 is TGTGCCAGCAGCCCCGGGGGCGGGGGGCCGGGCACTGAAGCTTTCTTT.

The V gene is TRBV27, the J gene TRBJ2-2; 8 bases are shared with TRBD2. J was trimmed by 4 bases and V by 8 bases; bases with no gene match: 9. CDR1 and CDR2 (germline): MNHEY, SMNVEV (reference sequence). This CDR3 region has 15 residues. CDR3 amino acids: CASAGWLAGTGELFF. The CDR3 DNA follows: TGTGCCAGCGCCGGGTGGCTAGCGGGCACCGGGGAGCTGTTTTTT.

J is TRBJ2-2 and V is TRBV7-3; TRBD2 matches at 15 bases. V trimming: 5 bases; J trimming: 4 bases; junction bases outside the gene matches: 14. The CDR3 totals 20 residues. The germline CDR1 and CDR2 sequences are SGHTA and FQGTGA. The chain's CDR3 is CASSLGAGLAGGPGTGELFF. CDR3 bases: TGTGCCAGCAGCCTAGGGGCCGGACTAGCGGGAGGGCCGGGCACCGGGGAGCTGTTTTTT.